The entry that follows covers one T cell receptor (beta chain) sequence. What it binds is unknown. This CDR3 comprises 13 residues. Trimming removed 3 bases from V and 7 bases from J; junction bases left unmatched: 4. Germline loops: CDR1 SGHNT, CDR2 YYREEE (reference sequence). The data were obtained in a study of cytomegalovirus exposure and HLA in healthy donors. The repertoire was sequenced with immunoSEQ multiplex PCR; TCRdb's copy has only in-frame clones and lacks some. The data hold 200,000 to 300,000 clones, with less than 95% observed a single time. Study-wide points: The authors listed about 170 TCR beta chains as cytomegalovirus-associated. The classifier, whose performance was assessed in both the original and validation cohorts, reportedly diagnosed cytomegalovirus status with high specificity and sensitivity. Most TCR sequences proved rare, with some public TCRs found in many donors. In vitro confirmation showed three CMV-associated chains to be CMV antigen specific.

The chain carries TRBV5-4 and TRBJ2-1; 7 bases are shared with TRBD1. Source material: PBMCs. This clonotype was sampled from a woman in her thirties in good health and CMV-seronegative. The CDR3 sequence is CASSSLQGNEQFF. The CDR3 coding sequence is TGTGCCAGCAGCTCTTTACAGGGGAATGAGCAGTTCTTC.